These T cell receptor beta chains were read from a single sample in a study of blood T cell repertoires in COVID-19. Sequencing used immunoSEQ multiplex PCR; TCRdb keeps in-frame clones, though not all of them. In the table there are 250,000 to 400,000 clones, roughly 90% of which are singletons. Sequences were obtained from peripheral blood. The receptors stem from a woman aged 30 to 39 with COVID-19, enrolled during active disease. The CDR3 runs from the conserved cysteine through the conserved F or W. The order of the fields is V gene, D gene, clone size, J gene, CDR3 DNA, CDR3 protein. The D gene is left open where the match is weak. Not every row has a clone size; where given, it reads once, few, many or a size class.

TRBV19	-	-	TRBJ1-1	TGTGCCAGTAGTAACATACAGGGCGCTGAAGCTTTCTTT	CASSNIQGAEAFF
TRBV5-1	TRBD2	-	TRBJ2-3	TGCGCCAGCAGCTTTGGGCTAGCGGGAGATCCAGATACGCAGTATTTT	CASSFGLAGDPDTQYF
TRBV9	TRBD2	once	TRBJ2-1	TGTGCCAGCAGCGTAGTTAGCGGGGGTTACAATGAGCAGTTCTTC	CASSVVSGGYNEQFF
TRBV19	-	-	TRBJ2-1	TGTGCCAGTAGTACGGGCGGCGGGGTGGTTGAGCAGTTCTTC	CASSTGGGVVEQFF
TRBV11-1	TRBD2	-	TRBJ2-1	TGTGCCAGCAGCTTTCAAGCGGGAGGTTGGGTCAATGAGCAGTTCTTC	CASSFQAGGWVNEQFF
TRBV29-1	TRBD1	-	TRBJ1-1	TGCAGCGTTGAAGTTTCCAAAGGGACAGTAAACACTGAAGCTTTCTTT	CSVEVSKGTVNTEAFF
TRBV4-1	-	-	TRBJ2-1	TGCGCCAGCAGCCAAGAAGGGGTTAGCGGCTCCTACAATGAGCAGTTCTTC	CASSQEGVSGSYNEQFF
TRBV7-2	-	-	TRBJ2-3	TGTGCCAGCAGCTTATGGCAGGGCACAGATACGCAGTATTTT	CASSLWQGTDTQYF
TRBV3-1/TRBV3-2	-	-	TRBJ1-6	TGTGCCAGCAGCCAAGCCAGTTGGGCGCCCTCACCCCTCCACTTT	CASSQASWAPSPLHF
TRBV14	TRBD2	-	TRBJ2-3	TGTGCCAGCAGCCATCGACTAGCGGGAGGGCCTGGAGATACGCAGTATTTT	CASSHRLAGGPGDTQYF
TRBV9	-	-	TRBJ2-4	TGTGCCAGCAGCGCATCGACTATAGACATTCAGTACTTC	CASSASTIDIQYF
TRBV15	-	few	TRBJ2-7	TGTGCCACCAGCAGAGGCCACAGCCCCTACGAGCAGTACTTC	CATSRGHSPYEQYF
TRBV30	TRBD1	-	TRBJ2-7	TGTGCCTGGAGTGACCGGACAGGTCTCGTCTACGAGCAGTACTTC	CAWSDRTGLVYEQYF
TRBV4-1	-	-	TRBJ2-5	TGCGCCAGCAGCCAAGATACAGGGTACCAAGAGACCCAGTACTTC	CASSQDTGYQETQYF
TRBV5-1	-	-	TRBJ1-5	TGCGCCAGCAGCCCGGACAGCCCCGAGCAGCCCCAGCATTTT	CASSPDSPEQPQHF